The 3 T cell receptor beta chains reported below all come from one sample, sequenced in a study of T cell responses to AZD1222 COVID-19 vaccine. The method was immunoSEQ multiplex PCR; TCRdb's version includes in-frame clones alone and lacks a portion of them. This sample carries more than 60,000 clones, about 80% of them seen once, and the ten largest clones take about 1.3%. Sequencing was performed on peripheral blood, taken 28 days after the second AZD1222 dose. Receptors were obtained from an adult who received the AZD1222 COVID-19 vaccine.

This chain connects TRBV20-1 to TRBJ2-5; TRBD2 aligns across 11 bases. The junction had 8 bases not matched to a gene; V was cut back by 3 bases and J by 5 bases. CDR3 size: 15 residues. CDR1 DFQATT and CDR2 SNEGSKA come from the germline V gene (reference sequence). The CDR3 region has the DNA TGCAGTGCTAGTTGGCTAGCGGGAGGTTTGGAGACCCAGTACTTC. This translates into CSASWLAGGLETQYF.

V is TRBV14 and J is TRBJ2-7, with TRBD1 matching 7 bases. The CDR3 has 15 residues. Germline values: CDR1 SGHDN, CDR2 FVKESK. The V gene end was trimmed by 3 bases and the J gene end by 2 bases; junction bases not matched to a gene: 7. The CDR3 nucleotides read TGTGCCAGCAGCCAGCGAGGGGACAGTCCCTACGAGCAGTACTTC. It is translated as CASSQRGDSPYEQYF.

The rearrangement joins TRBV19 to TRBJ1-2; TRBD1 matches 8 bases. From germline, CDR1 is LNHDA and CDR2 SQIVND (reference sequence). CDR3 length equals 19 residues. V was clipped by 5 bases and J by 0 bases; unmatched bases: 17. The CDR3 sequence: CASSSRTGLTKLSNYGYTF. CDR3 nucleotides: TGTGCCAGTAGTTCCCGGACAGGGCTGACAAAGCTCTCTAACTATGGCTACACCTTC.